A selection of T cell receptor beta chains follows, all from one sample in a study of cytomegalovirus exposure and HLA in healthy donors. Assay: immunoSEQ multiplex PCR; the TCRdb copy retains only in-frame clones and omits some. The top ten hold about 1.1% of the sample, which has 100,000 to 150,000 clones, 89% seen once. Sample: PBMCs. The receptors come from a young woman in good health and CMV-seronegative. CDR3s include the opening cysteine and the closing phenylalanine or tryptophan. The D gene is left open where the match is weak. Clone size is given for some rows only: seen once, a few or many times, or a class if the clone is expanded.

TRBV19	.	TRBJ1-5	.	TGTGCCAGTAGATTGAGCGGATACGGCAATCAGCCCCAGCATTTT	CASRLSGYGNQPQHF
TRBV7-9	.	TRBJ1-2	TRBD1	TGTGCCAGCAGCTTAGTACAGGGGGCGAGTGGCTACACCTTC	CASSLVQGASGYTF
TRBV19	few	TRBJ2-1	TRBD1	TGTGCCACCTACAGGGGGAGCGAGCAGTTCTTC	CATYRGSEQFF
TRBV25-1	.	TRBJ2-3	.	TGTGCCAGCAGTGAACTACAGGTGACTAGCACAGATACGCAGTATTTT	CASSELQVTSTDTQYF
TRBV27	.	TRBJ2-1	TRBD2	TGTGCCAGCAGTTTCCTAGCGGGGGGGTACAATGAGCAGTTCTTC	CASSFLAGGYNEQFF
TRBV4-3	once	TRBJ2-2	.	TGCGCCAGCAGCCCGAGTGGTCGGTTTTGGGGGGGCACAGGGGAGCTGTTTTTT	CASSPSGRFWGGTGELFF
TRBV4-2	.	TRBJ2-1	TRBD2	TGTGCCAGCAGCCAAGACAGGACTAGCGGGAGAGGCAATGAGCAGTTCTTC	CASSQDRTSGRGNEQFF
TRBV7-9	.	TRBJ2-5	.	TGTGCCAGCAGCTCCGGTTGGGCTGGTCGGGAGACCCAGTACTTC	CASSSGWAGRETQYF
TRBV27	.	TRBJ1-1	.	TGTGCCAGCAGTTTCCGAGTGGTGAACACTGAAGCTTTCTTT	CASSFRVVNTEAFF
TRBV19	few	TRBJ1-6	TRBD1	TGTGCCAGTATGGGGACAGGGGAGCATTCACCCCTCCACTTT	CASMGTGEHSPLHF
TRBV30	.	TRBJ1-5	.	TGTGCCTGGACTAACCCCCCGTTCAATCAGCCCCAGCATTTT	CAWTNPPFNQPQHF
TRBV2	.	TRBJ1-5	.	TGTGCCAGCAGAACGGGGGGGTGGCAGCCCCAGCATTTT	CASRTGGWQPQHF
TRBV4-3	.	TRBJ1-1	.	TGCGCCAGCAGCCCGAGACCGGACGGGGGGACTGAAGCTTTCTTT	CASSPRPDGGTEAFF
TRBV7-8	.	TRBJ2-1	TRBD1	TGTGCCAGCAGCCCCCGGACAGGGCAGAGCTCCTACAATGAGCAGTTCTTC	CASSPRTGQSSYNEQFF
TRBV29-1	.	TRBJ1-1	.	TGCAGCGTTGTGGGGGGGATGAACACTGAAGCTTTCTTT	CSVVGGMNTEAFF
TRBV5-1	.	TRBJ2-5	TRBD1	TGCGCCAGCAGCCGAGACCCTCCGACAGGGGTTCAAGAGACCCAGTACTTC	CASSRDPPTGVQETQYF
TRBV19	.	TRBJ2-1	.	TGTGCCAGTAGAGAAACAGGGTTCCAATACAATGAGCAGTTCTTC	CASRETGFQYNEQFF
TRBV29-1	.	TRBJ2-7	TRBD2	TGCAGCGTTAGAGATTCCGGGACTAGCGGGAGGAACGAGCAGTACTTC	CSVRDSGTSGRNEQYF
TRBV9	.	TRBJ2-1	.	TGTGCCAGCAGCGCACCCATCTGGGCTAGCAGTAATGAGCAGTTCTTC	CASSAPIWASSNEQFF
TRBV6-5	.	TRBJ2-1	TRBD1	TGTGCCAGCGGGGGCCAGGGGGACTACAATGAGCAGTTCTTC	CASGGQGDYNEQFF
TRBV2	.	TRBJ1-2	TRBD1	TGTGCCAGCAGTGAATTTGGAGGGGGCGGGGGCTACACCTTC	CASSEFGGGGGYTF
TRBV19	once	TRBJ2-2	.	TGTGCCAGTTTGGACACGAACACCGGGGAGCTGTTTTTT	CASLDTNTGELFF
TRBV28	.	TRBJ2-7	TRBD1	TGTGCCAGCAGCGGACAGGGTTGGGAGCAGTACTTC	CASSGQGWEQYF
TRBV9	.	TRBJ1-1	.	TGTGCCAGCAGCGCCCTAGGGGCGAGAGCTTTCTTT	CASSALGARAFF
TRBV28	.	TRBJ2-2	TRBD1	TGTGCCAGCAGTTTTGGAAGGGACAGCCCAACCGGGGAGCTGTTTTTT	CASSFGRDSPTGELFF
TRBV30	.	TRBJ2-1	TRBD2	TGTGCCTGGAGTGTAACTAGCGGTTTCCTCAATGAGCAGTTCTTC	CAWSVTSGFLNEQFF
TRBV5-1	.	TRBJ2-3	TRBD2	TGCGCCAGCAGCTTGTCTAGCGGGGGGAGTAGCACAGATACGCAGTATTTT	CASSLSSGGSSTDTQYF
TRBV6-1	.	TRBJ1-3	TRBD1	TGTGCCAGCAGTGGGACAGGGGGGAACACCATATATTTT	CASSGTGGNTIYF
TRBV28	.	TRBJ2-5	TRBD1	TGTGCCAGCACGACAGGGGGCAGCGGGACCCAGTACTTC	CASTTGGSGTQYF
TRBV28	once	TRBJ2-7	TRBD2	TGTGCCAGCAGTTTTGGCGGGAGTAGCCGTGAAGAGCAGTACTTC	CASSFGGSSREEQYF
TRBV5-1	.	TRBJ2-1	.	TGCGCCAGCAGCCAGGACTTAGGAGAGTACAATGAGCAGTTCTTC	CASSQDLGEYNEQFF
TRBV9	.	TRBJ1-1	.	TGTGCCAGCAGCCTAGCTGGGGGGGAGGCGGGGCCCACTGAAGCTTTCTTT	CASSLAGGEAGPTEAFF
TRBV5-1	.	TRBJ2-5	.	TGCGCCAGCAGCTTCCCGCAGTGGGAGACCCAGTACTTC	CASSFPQWETQYF
TRBV2	.	TRBJ1-5	TRBD1	TGTGCCAGCAGTGAACAGGGGGCGGGCAATCAGCCCCAGCATTTT	CASSEQGAGNQPQHF
TRBV7-9	.	TRBJ2-4	TRBD1	TGTGCCAGCAGCGGAAGGGACAGTGAAAACATTCAGTACTTC	CASSGRDSENIQYF
TRBV7-9	.	TRBJ2-5	.	TGTGCCAGCAGCTTAGCCCCAGGGTCGGAGACCCAGTACTTC	CASSLAPGSETQYF
TRBV27	.	TRBJ2-1	TRBD1	TGTGCCAGCCATGGGACAGGTATTTTCGGGCATGAGCAGTTCTTC	CASHGTGIFGHEQFF
TRBV2	.	TRBJ2-1	.	TGTGCCAGCAGGGCCGTCCAGGGTGGCAATGAGCAGTTCTTC	CASRAVQGGNEQFF
TRBV28	.	TRBJ1-2	.	TGTGCCAGCAGTTTACCGCAAGACAGGAGCTATGGCTACACCTTC	CASSLPQDRSYGYTF
TRBV10-1	.	TRBJ2-1	.	TGCGCCAGCAGTGATCTAGCCGCCCCCTACAATGAGCAGTTCTTC	CASSDLAAPYNEQFF